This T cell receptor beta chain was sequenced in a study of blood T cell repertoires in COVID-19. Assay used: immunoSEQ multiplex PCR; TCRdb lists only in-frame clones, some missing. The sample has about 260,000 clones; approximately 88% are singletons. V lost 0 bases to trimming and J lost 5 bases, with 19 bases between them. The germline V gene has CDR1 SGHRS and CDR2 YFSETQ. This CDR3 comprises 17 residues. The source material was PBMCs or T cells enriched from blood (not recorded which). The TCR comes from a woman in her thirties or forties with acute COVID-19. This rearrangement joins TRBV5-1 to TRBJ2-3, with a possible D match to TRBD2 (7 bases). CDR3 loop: CASSLGLGGGPGDTQYF. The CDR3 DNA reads TGCGCCAGCAGCTTGGGGTTAGGGGGAGGGCCCGGAGATACGCAGTATTTT.